The clone carrying this TCR beta chain was found many times. This sample was taken from a study of T-cell reconstitution after alpha-beta-depleted transplantation in children. Preparation of the TCRbeta library used unique molecular identifiers. Via MiXCR, TCRdb re-called the PCR reads, giving one row per CDR3 protein. The sample has roughly 23,000 distinct CDR3 sequences, approximately 10% seen once. Germline CDR1 reads SGHKS; CDR2 reads YYEKEE (reference sequence). Trimming stripped 1 base from V and 2 bases from J, with 9 bases between. The CDR3 is made up of 14 amino acids. The sequenced sample was PBMCs from the stem cell graft donor, obtained from the stem cell graft. V usage is TRBV5-5 and J usage is TRBJ2-5, with unresolved D. This TCR came from a human donor who donated a stem cell graft to a child with chronic granulomatous disease. For the CDR3, the DNA is TGTGCCAGCAGCTTGTTCTTAGATCAAGAGACCCAGTACTTC. It translates to CASSLFLDQETQYF.